This T cell receptor beta chain was sequenced for a study of neoadjuvant anti-PD-1 for oral cavity cancer. As for the study in general: Nivolumab at 3 mg/kg was mostly given biweekly, three to four doses, pre-surgery.

Time point here: after neoadjuvant nivolumab, at surgical resection. Tumor libraries mostly used around 5.2 ug genomic DNA, two replicates each. TCRdb's table, derived via immunoSEQ multiplex PCR, lists solely in-frame clones and lacks some. Of approximately 23,000 clones listed, under 55% were seen once; the top ten hold almost 40%. V dropped 4 bases and J dropped 1; count of bases not matched to a gene: 3. CDR1 and CDR2 from the germline V gene are SGHTA and FQGTGA. The CDR3 covers 15 residues. Source: tumor tissue, taken after nivolumab (anti-PD-1) treatment. This chain links TRBV7-3 with TRBJ1-1, with TRBD1 matching over 10 bases. The origin of this receptor is a person between 40 and 79 years old with oral cavity squamous cell carcinoma. Here the CDR3 DNA reads TGTGCCAGCAGCTCCGGACAGGGGGGGAACACTGAAGCTTTCTTT. Translated: CASSSGQGGNTEAFF.